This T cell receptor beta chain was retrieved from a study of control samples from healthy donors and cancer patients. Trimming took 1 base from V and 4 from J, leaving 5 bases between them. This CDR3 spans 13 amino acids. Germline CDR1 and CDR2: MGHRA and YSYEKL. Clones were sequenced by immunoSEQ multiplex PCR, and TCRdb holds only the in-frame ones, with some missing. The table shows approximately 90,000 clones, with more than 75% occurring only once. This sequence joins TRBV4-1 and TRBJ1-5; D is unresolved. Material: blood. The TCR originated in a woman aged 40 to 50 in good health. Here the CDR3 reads CASSQGGNQPQHF. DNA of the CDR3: TGCGCCAGCAGCCAAGGTGGGAATCAGCCCCAGCATTTT.